This entry concerns a single T cell receptor (beta chain). Its antigen is still unknown. Base qualities are not recorded, but no much larger clone differs from it by a single base. V is shortened by 6 bases, J by 4 bases, and the region joining them spans 16 bases. The CDR3 numbers 14 residues from cysteine through phenylalanine. The only DNA kept is the CDR3, 42 bases in frame from the first base. The CDR1 and CDR2 encoded by the germline V gene (reference sequence) are MNHNY and SVGAGI. This entry belongs to a study of cytomegalovirus exposure and HLA in healthy donors (dated by TCRdb to 2017 to 2019). General notes on the study: The approximately 710 repertoires of the first cohort and the 110 or so validation repertoires were produced on the same platform, according to a later analysis. The aim of the study was to test whether cataloging public T cell receptors could identify signatures of past pathogen exposure. Besides the first cohort of roughly 700 subjects, a separate validation cohort made up of over 100 different subjects was used. To predict cytomegalovirus infection status, the study combined high-throughput TCR immunosequencing, statistical association of individual TCRs with disease status, and machine learning.

What the study reported, not specific to this receptor: A later analysis lacked HLA typing for the validation cohort, so it scored co-occurrence in that cohort across all 110 or so repertoires. The study gave a list of about 170 TCR beta chains associated with cytomegalovirus. A later analysis found that TCRs clustered in the first cohort also tended to co-occur in the 95 to 150 validation repertoires, with 90% to 95% of cluster scores above 0. The classifier was reported to diagnose cytomegalovirus status with high specificity and sensitivity in both the original cohort and the validation cohort. Most TCR sequences were seen in very few donors, while some public TCRs were found in many individuals. It was suggested by the authors that the approach could potentially be generalized to other disease states and immunological phenotypes. A few of the identified cytomegalovirus-associated TCR beta chains were confirmed in vitro to be specific for cytomegalovirus antigens.

Donors formed part of the validation cohort, which comprised fewer than 150 subjects and was distinct from the first cohort of roughly 600 subjects. The receptor library was made with the immunoSEQ multiplex PCR assay. As for how the authors treated the data: To diagnose cytomegalovirus status from the catalog of TCR beta chain sequences, a statistical classification framework was built. TCRdb took this table from immuneACCESS and kept in-frame rearrangements with V and J called. Such tables lack part of the clones; where checked against another copy, unresolved V genes explain under half of the gap, and the rest is unexplained. The V and J calls and clone size are taken from that table; D and trimming were inferred from the DNA. In this sample the table shows approximately 65,000 clones, roughly 96% of which occur a single time. The ten largest clonotypes hold under 2.5% of the sample.

The sequence derives from a man younger than 35 in good health and CMV-seronegative. Sequencing input: PBMCs. Recombination joined TRBV6-6 with TRBJ2-7, and the D gene may be TRBD2, 6 bases matching. This receptor carries the CDR3 CASRRGGTGYEQYF. In nucleotides, the sequence is TGTGCCAGCAGACGGGGAGGAACGGGTTACGAGCAGTACTTC.